This TCR beta chain was found in a study of spatial heterogeneity in lung cancer (dated by TCRdb to the late 2010s). Context from the whole study: Beta-chain transcripts were consistently detected in greater numbers than alpha-chain transcripts, which likely reflected higher beta-chain transcript abundance. In the raw uncorrected reads, each unique combination of TCR and UMI appeared more than ten times on average. In tumor regions, TCR transcript counts showed a strong correlation with a T cell transcriptional module score derived from matched bulk RNA-seq. TCR alpha and beta repertoires were quantitatively compared across multiple tumor regions, matched nontumor lung and blood in non-small cell lung cancer. Nonsynonymous mutation counts, determined by whole-exome sequencing of tumor tissue, were related to features of the TCR repertoire. Both alpha and beta chains were TCR-sequenced in 200 to 250 tumor regions, some 64 matched nontumor lung samples and roughly 54 PBMC samples obtained at surgery. What the work shows at the level of the full study, not this receptor alone: Counts of ubiquitous and regional expanded TCRs were found to correlate with counts of ubiquitous and regional nonsynonymous mutations, respectively. Estimated TCR-seq coverage of tumor T cells was only roughly 7% for alpha chains and about 14% for beta chains. Confirming at a functional level the hypothesis that regional TCRs recognize regional mutations was considered to require additional single-cell paired TCR alpha and beta sequencing. The tumor nonsynonymous mutation count correlated with the number of expanded alpha and beta TCRs within the tumor.

The CDR3 runs 13 amino acids, cysteine and phenylalanine included. Only the CDR3 DNA stays, 39 bases, in frame from base 1. As encoded in the germline V gene, CDR1 is MNHNS while CDR2 is SASEGT. Trimming at the junction amounts to 4 bases on V and 3 bases on J, and the germline ends lie 10 bases apart. This clonotype appeared many times. The antigen it binds to is not known. Base qualities are not recorded, but no much larger clone differs from it by a single base. Library preparation was by 5' RACE. The sample was run on a NextSeq 500. In the TCR library protocol, a unique molecular identifier was attached to each TCR cDNA molecule so that PCR and sequencing errors could be corrected. The source study handled its data this way. Decombinator tools were used for TCR identification, UMI-based error correction and CDR3 extraction. TCRs above a frequency of 2 per 1,000, corresponding to the top 1% of the tumor frequency distribution, were defined as expanded. Expanded tumor TCRs statistically deemed absent (corrected P<0.05) from at least one tumor region were classed as regional, and all other expanded tumor TCRs were classed as ubiquitous. Renyi diversity was computed with the R vegan package after each repertoire had been subsampled 100 times to 5,000 TCRs. CDR3 similarity networks were constructed using string-kernel similarity of amino acid triplets, with links drawn between CDR3s whose pairwise similarity was above 0.82. TCRdb reran the public reads through fastp at Q25 and MiXCR, keeping productive beta chains. Every distinct CDR3 protein forms one entry, paired with its most common genes and DNA. The V and J calls and clone size come from TCRdb's table, not from the authors' own analysis. The sample table contains about 17,000 distinct CDR3 sequences; only one count was recorded for approximately 6.2% of them. The top ten clones comprise around 6.5% of the sample.

The time point label, as the study defines it: sample taken at primary tumor resection. The donors were approximately 70 patients from the lung TRACERx cohort who had early-stage, untreated non-small cell lung cancer. Without any cell sorting, TCR sequencing was performed on whole RNA extracted either from tumor and nontumor lung tissue or from cryopreserved PBMC samples. Only patients for whom sufficient RNA was available from at least two tumor regions were selected for TCR sequencing. Before selection, tumor and adjacent nontumor lung specimens were reviewed by a lung pathologist. The V and J genes are TRBV6-1 and TRBJ2-7; the D segment could be TRBD1, given 5 matching bases. The sequences come from lung tumor tissue, collected at surgery. The receptor was derived from a male donor with early-stage non-small cell lung cancer. The sequenced DNA is TGTGCCAGCAGTGTCGGACATGACTACGAGCAGTACTTC. Translated, it gives CASSVGHDYEQYF.